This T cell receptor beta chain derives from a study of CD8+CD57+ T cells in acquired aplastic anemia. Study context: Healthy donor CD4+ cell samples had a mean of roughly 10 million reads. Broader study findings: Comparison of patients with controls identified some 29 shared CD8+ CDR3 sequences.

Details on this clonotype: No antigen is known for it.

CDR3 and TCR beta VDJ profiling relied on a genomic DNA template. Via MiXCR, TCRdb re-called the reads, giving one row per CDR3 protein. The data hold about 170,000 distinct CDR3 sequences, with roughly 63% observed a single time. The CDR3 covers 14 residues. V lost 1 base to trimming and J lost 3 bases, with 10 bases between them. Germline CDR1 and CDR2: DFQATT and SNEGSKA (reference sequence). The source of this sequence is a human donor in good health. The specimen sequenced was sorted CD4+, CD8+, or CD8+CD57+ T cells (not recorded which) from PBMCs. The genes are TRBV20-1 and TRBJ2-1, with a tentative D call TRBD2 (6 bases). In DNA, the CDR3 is TGCAGTGCTAGAGGGGTCGGGGGCTACAATGAGCAGTTCTTC. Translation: CSARGVGGYNEQFF.